The 27 T cell receptor beta chains listed next were all sequenced from one sample in a study of T cell responses to AZD1222 COVID-19 vaccine. The repertoire was sequenced with immunoSEQ multiplex PCR; TCRdb's copy has only in-frame clones and lacks some. The sample includes about 140,000 clones, 85% to 95% of them seen just once. Sequenced here: peripheral blood, sampled on day 0 of AZD1222 vaccination. The source is an adult in good health.

The V and J genes are TRBV9 and TRBJ2-1, with TRBD2 identical over 10 bases. V shed 0 bases, J shed 4 bases, and the junction held 4 bases outside the gene matches. The CDR3 totals 16 residues. Germline V CDR1 and CDR2: SGDLS, YYNGEE. Here the CDR3 reads CASSVAWTSGYNEQFF. DNA for the CDR3: TGTGCCAGCAGCGTAGCGTGGACTAGCGGTTACAATGAGCAGTTCTTC.

J is TRBJ1-5 and V is TRBV2; a possible D gene is TRBD1 (6 bases). Trimming removed 6 bases at V and 0 bases at J, with 21 bases between. Looked up from germline, CDR1 is SNHLY and CDR2 is FYNNEI. The CDR3 is 18 amino acids. This CDR3 reads CASSAGRGAFGSNQPQHF. CDR3 sequence (DNA): TGTGCCAGCAGCGCGGGGCGGGGGGCATTCGGTAGCAATCAGCCCCAGCATTTT.

This chain uses TRBV7-2 with TRBJ2-6; no definite D call. The CDR3 sequence is 14 residues long. V shed 1 base and J shed 3 bases, with 4 bases lying between them. Germline loops: CDR1 SGHTA, CDR2 FQGNSA. CDR3 sequence: CASSLVYGANVLTF. DNA for the CDR3: TGTGCCAGCAGCTTAGTTTATGGGGCCAACGTCCTGACTTTC.

J is TRBJ1-3 and V is TRBV9, with D uncertain. Germline values: CDR1 SGDLS, CDR2 YYNGEE. The CDR3 has 14 residues. V lost 2 bases and J lost 0, with 6 bases in between. CDR3 sequence: CASSVRSSGNTIYF. In DNA form, the CDR3 reads TGTGCCAGCAGCGTTCGGTCCTCTGGAAACACCATATATTTT.

The chain is built from TRBV15 and TRBJ2-7, with 8 positions matching TRBD1. CDR3 length: 16 amino acids. Germline-derived CDR1 and CDR2 are LNHNV and YYDKDF (reference sequence). V lost 0 bases, J lost 6 bases, and 10 bases stayed unmatched. The CDR3 protein is CATSREPGQGVTEQYF. The CDR3 DNA is TGTGCCACCAGCAGAGAACCCGGACAGGGTGTAACCGAGCAGTACTTC.

The sample holds one count of this clone. CDR3 residues: CASSQYASGTYNEQFF. The CDR3 bases are TGCGCCAGCAGCCAATATGCTAGCGGGACCTACAATGAGCAGTTCTTC. The chain employs TRBV4-3 and TRBJ2-1, with 9 bases lining up with TRBD2. CDR1 and CDR2 (germline): LGHNA, YSLEER. V shed 2 bases, J shed 2 bases, and the junction held 4 bases outside the gene matches. The CDR3 length is 16 residues.

V usage is TRBV5-1 and J usage is TRBJ1-2; TRBD1 agrees at 8 bases. V lost 2 bases to trimming and J lost 6 bases; unmatched junction nucleotides: 24. Germline CDR1 and CDR2: SGHRS and YFSETQ. The CDR3 covers 20 residues. CDR3 coding DNA: TGCGCCAGCAGCTTAAATCGCCAGGGGGCCTCCCCGACCAACTATCATGGCTACACCTTC. It specifies CASSLNRQGASPTNYHGYTF.

This clone was found once. The chain couples TRBV7-9 to TRBJ1-1; D not resolved. Trimming stripped 2 bases from V and 1 base from J, with 14 bases between. The CDR3 has 16 amino acids. Germline V gives CDR1 SEHNR, CDR2 FQNEAQ (reference sequence). The CDR3 region is CASSLNRDAWNTEAFF. The CDR3, as DNA: TGTGCCAGCAGCTTAAATAGGGATGCGTGGAACACTGAAGCTTTCTTT.

The J gene is TRBJ2-3, the V gene TRBV6-4, with D maybe TRBD2 (6 bases). This CDR3 contains 14 residues. Germline assignment: CDR1 MRHNA and CDR2 SNTAGT. The V and J ends lost 6 bases and 0 bases respectively, with 10 bases between them. The CDR3 nucleotides read TGTGCCAGCAGCCCCGGGACTAGCACAGATACGCAGTATTTT. The encoded protein is CASSPGTSTDTQYF.

DNA for the CDR3: TGTGCCAGCAGACGGGACAGAGAAGCTTTCTTT. As protein: CASRRDREAFF. The genes are TRBV2 and TRBJ1-1; 7 bases are a match to TRBD1. The length of the CDR3 is 11 residues. Losses at the gene ends were 6 bases for V and 8 bases for J; bases not matched to a gene: 3. The germline V gene encodes CDR1 SNHLY and CDR2 FYNNEI.

Only one count was recorded for this clone. V is TRBV29-1 and J is TRBJ2-7, with D possibly being TRBD1 (6 bases). CDR3 length equals 12 residues. Trimming stripped 6 bases from V and 3 bases from J, with 12 bases between. Germline loops: CDR1 SQVTM, CDR2 ANQGSEA. The CDR3 loop reads CSVQGQSYEQYF. The CDR3 DNA is TGCAGCGTCCAGGGACAAAGCTACGAGCAGTACTTC.

This rearrangement joins TRBV18 to TRBJ2-7; D possibly corresponds to TRBD2 (5 bases). V lost 3 bases, J lost 4 bases, and 7 bases lay in between. Germline CDR1 and CDR2: KGHSH and LQKENI. CDR3 size: 12 residues. The CDR3 nucleotides are TGTGCCAGCTCACCCGCGGGTTACGAGCAGTACTTC. This encodes CASSPAGYEQYF. The full variable domain, its missing parts supplied by reference TRBV18 and TRBJ2-7, is NAGVMQNPRHLVRRRGQEARLRCSPMKGHSHVYWYRQLPEEGLKFMVYLQKENIIDESGMPKERFSAEFPKEGPSILRIQQVVRGDSAAYFCASSPAGYEQYFGPGTRLTVT.

The chain couples TRBV19 to TRBJ1-1, with D possibly being TRBD1 (5 bases). The CDR3 runs to 10 residues. Germline CDR1 is LNHDA and CDR2 is SQIVND (reference sequence). The germline V and J ends were trimmed by 5 bases and 11 bases, with 9 bases remaining between them. The CDR3 region has the DNA TGTGCCAGTAGTCAGGGAAGTGCTTTCTTT. Its protein is CASSQGSAFF.

This chain uses TRBV19 with TRBJ2-1; 10 bases are shared with TRBD1. Trimming removed 6 bases from V and 3 bases from J; junction bases left unmatched: 2. CDR1 is LNHDA, CDR2 SQIVND, per germline (reference sequence). There are 14 residues in the CDR3. The DNA of the CDR3 is TGTGCCAGTAGCGGACAGGGGGACTACAATGAGCAGTTCTTC. Protein: CASSGQGDYNEQFF.

The chain recombines TRBV5-6 with TRBJ1-1; D call uncertain. Germline V gene data show CDR1 as SGHDT and CDR2 as YYEEEE. There are 13 residues in the CDR3. V lost 0 bases, J lost 1 base, and 4 bases lay in between. Here the CDR3 reads CASSLDRNTEAFF. The DNA of the CDR3 is TGTGCCAGCAGCTTGGACAGGAACACTGAAGCTTTCTTT.

This clone was recorded only once. This chain links TRBV19 with TRBJ1-1; D not resolved. Germline CDR1 is LNHDA and CDR2 is SQIVND (reference sequence). V lost 3 bases and J lost 4, with 24 bases in between. CDR3 length: 18 residues. CDR3: CASSIPFYSPEESTEAFF. As DNA, the CDR3 is TGTGCCAGTAGTATCCCGTTCTACAGTCCCGAGGAGAGCACTGAAGCTTTCTTT.

V is TRBV9 and J is TRBJ1-1; D ambiguous. The CDR3 totals 15 residues. Germline CDR1 and CDR2: SGDLS and YYNGEE. V dropped 0 bases and J dropped 0 bases, with 9 bases sitting between them. The CDR3 loop reads CASSVVADLNTEAFF. CDR3 bases: TGTGCCAGCAGCGTAGTGGCAGATTTGAACACTGAAGCTTTCTTT. Filled out from reference TRBV9 and TRBJ1-1, the complete variable domain reads DSGVTQTPKHLITATGQRVTLRCSPRSGDLSVYWYQQSLDQGLQFLIQYYNGEERAKGNILERFSAQQFPDLHSELNLSSLELGDSALYFCASSVVADLNTEAFFGQGTRLTVV.

V usage is TRBV10-2 and J usage is TRBJ1-4, with a weak D call TRBD1 (5 bases). The CDR3 is 14 residues long. Germline V gene data show CDR1 as WSHSY and CDR2 as SAAADI. Trimming pared 4 bases from V and 5 bases from J, leaving 11 bases between. Written as DNA, the CDR3 is TGCGCCAGCAGTGCACCGGACAAGAATGAAAAACTGTTTTTT. It encodes CASSAPDKNEKLFF.

The chain is built from TRBV18 and TRBJ1-1; D gene uncertain. The length of the CDR3 is 13 residues. CDR1 and CDR2 (germline): KGHSH, LQKENI. The V end was cut by 3 bases, the J end by 4 bases, with 9 bases between. CDR3 DNA sequence: TGTGCCAGCTCACCCAGCCCGGCCACTGAAGCTTTCTTT. Translated: CASSPSPATEAFF.

The rearrangement links TRBV28 to TRBJ1-2; D perhaps matches TRBD1 (5 bases). The V gene lost 5 bases and the J gene lost 2 bases, with 12 bases spanning the gap. Germline loops: CDR1 MDHEN, CDR2 SYDVKM. CDR3 length: 14 residues. The CDR3 reads CASSRGGLNYGYTF. CDR3 sequence (DNA): TGTGCCAGCAGTCGGGGGGGTCTAAACTATGGCTACACCTTC.

The chain carries TRBV10-3 and TRBJ2-1, with D perhaps TRBD1 or TRBD2 (5 bases each). Trimming removed 2 bases from V and 4 bases from J, with 12 bases in between. Germline loops: CDR1 ENHRY, CDR2 SYGVKD. The CDR3 sequence is 15 residues long. The CDR3: CAISEPGDVYNEQFF. DNA of the CDR3: TGTGCCATCAGTGAGCCCGGGGACGTATACAATGAGCAGTTCTTC.

V usage is TRBV19 and J usage is TRBJ1-5, with a possible D match to TRBD1 (5 bases). V gave up 3 bases and J gave up 3 bases, with 12 bases separating them. Germline CDR1 reads LNHDA; CDR2 reads SQIVND (reference sequence). The CDR3 is 15 residues long. For the CDR3, the DNA is TGTGCCAGTAGTATGGGCAGGGCCCACAATCAGCCCCAGCATTTT. Residues: CASSMGRAHNQPQHF. Using reference TRBV19 and TRBJ1-5 for the parts outside the CDR3, the full variable domain is DGGITQSPKYLFRKEGQNVTLSCEQNLNHDAMYWYRQDPGQGLRLIYYSQIVNDFQKGDIAEGYSVSREKKESFPLTVTSAQKNPTAFYLCASSMGRAHNQPQHFGDGTRLSIL.

V usage is TRBV2 and J usage is TRBJ1-2, with D maybe TRBD1 (5 bases). This CDR3 region has 14 residues. V was clipped by 7 bases and J by 6 bases, with 18 bases between them. Germline loops: CDR1 SNHLY, CDR2 FYNNEI. The DNA of the CDR3 is TGTGCCAGCACCCCCCGGGGGTGGCAGGATGGCTACACCTTC. Protein product: CASTPRGWQDGYTF.

In nucleotides, the CDR3 is TGTGCCAGCAGTACTCCGAGCTCCTACAATGAGCAGTTCTTC. This translates into CASSTPSSYNEQFF. V is TRBV6-2 or TRBV6-3 and J is TRBJ2-1, with D uncertain. CDR1 and CDR2 from the germline V gene are MNHEY and SVGEGT. V lost 5 bases to trimming and J lost 0 bases, with 8 bases between them. The CDR3 length is 14 residues.

V usage is TRBV19 and J usage is TRBJ1-1; 11 bases agree with TRBD1. With 5 bases clipped from V and 0 bases from J, the junction kept 11 bases outside the gene matches. Germline lookup yields CDR1 LNHDA and CDR2 SQIVND (reference sequence). This CDR3 comprises 18 residues. CDR3 DNA sequence: TGTGCCAGTAGTCGACGCACCGGGACAGGGGGTATGAACACTGAAGCTTTCTTT. It is translated as CASSRRTGTGGMNTEAFF.

The chain links TRBV6-4 to TRBJ2-3; 11 bases agree with TRBD1. Unmatched junction bases numbered 4, after V lost 4 bases and J lost 4 bases. The CDR3 covers 15 residues. Per the germline V gene, CDR1 is MRHNA and CDR2 is SNTAGT. The CDR3 region is CASSVGTGGADTQYF. As DNA, the CDR3 is TGTGCCAGCAGTGTTGGGACAGGGGGTGCAGATACGCAGTATTTT.

The DNA of the CDR3 is TGTGCCAGCAGCCTTCGGACAGGGGAAAGGCACACTGAAGCTTTCTTT. As protein: CASSLRTGERHTEAFF. This chain uses TRBV7-2 with TRBJ1-1; TRBD1 matches 9 bases. CDR1 is SGHTA and CDR2 is FQGNSA in the germline V gene. J gave up 3 bases and V 5 bases, and 10 bases lay outside the gene matches. This CDR3 has 16 amino acids. Using reference TRBV7-2 and TRBJ1-1 for the parts outside the CDR3, the full variable domain is GAGVSQSPSNKVTEKGKDVELRCDPISGHTALYWYRQSLGQGLEFLIYFQGNSAPDKSGLPSDRFSAERTGGSVSTLTIQRTQQEDSAVYLCASSLRTGERHTEAFFGQGTRLTVV.